The T cell receptor (beta chain) under discussion was sequenced for a study of cytomegalovirus exposure and HLA in healthy donors. Findings of the study overall: Association with HLA alleles at 0.05 false discovery rate was found for roughly 17,000 TCR beta sequences in a later analysis. It is likely that the observed cluster of highly shared sequence variants was a sequencing artifact. Versus the roughly 640-donor mean, an Asian-associated ancestry cluster reportedly showed fewer N-insertions in a later analysis.

Healthy bone marrow donors made up the donor group. The PCR ran on 60 Vbeta and 13 Jbeta primers. Some clones are missing from TCRdb's copy, which holds only in-frame ones; the method was immunoSEQ multiplex PCR. There are about 160,000 clones in the sample; about four fifths occur only once, and 4% to 5.5% lies in the top ten. Note on this clone: Its matching antigen is unknown.

This receptor was taken from a man aged 25-40 years in good health and CMV-seronegative. Specimen: PBMCs.

Here the CDR3 DNA reads TGTGCCTGGAGTGCGGGGAGAGGCGGCTCCTATAATTCACCCCTCCACTTT. It is translated as CAWSAGRGGSYNSPLHF. The rearrangement joins TRBV30 to TRBJ1-6; D is ambiguous. This CDR3 comprises 17 residues. V was cut by 1 base and J by 0 bases, with 13 bases left in between. Germline V gives CDR1 GTSNPN, CDR2 SVGIG (reference sequence).